This section outlines one TCR beta chain sequence together with its context. Its antigen is unidentified. Documented treatment: roughly 18 received Ad26.COV2.S at low or high dose, single or two shots; about five received placebo; per-sample allocation not given. Specimen acquisition occurred on day 63 following the initial vaccine or placebo injection. Wuhan-strain SARS-CoV-2 spike was expressed by the Ad26 vector that made up the vaccine. The assay was immunoSEQ multiplex PCR, and TCRdb's table has in-frame clones only and misses some. Of a few hundred thousand clones in the sample, around 89% are singletons; the top ten hold 3.6%. Trimming at V came to 7 bases and at J to 7 bases, leaving 14 bases not matched to a gene. This CDR3 region has 16 residues. CDR1 is SEHNR and CDR2 is FQNEAQ in the germline V gene (reference sequence). The data were obtained in a study of Ad26.COV2.S vaccination and SARS-CoV-2 variants. General observations from the study: Breadth, reportedly substantial, characterized the spike-specific CD8+ and CD4+ T cell responses after vaccination. Total responses of T cells may have been underestimated by the analyses of TCR breadth and depth.

The chain carries TRBV7-9 and TRBJ2-2; 8 nucleotides match TRBD1. The sequence was obtained from a person aged 18-60 years who received the Ad26.COV2.S COVID-19 vaccine or a placebo. Sequencing used peripheral blood, obtained in a trial of Ad26.COV2.S vaccine versus placebo. The CDR3 DNA is TGTGCCAGCACCACTCGCGGGCCAGGGGGCTTCGGGGAGCTGTTTTTT. Translating it yields CASTTRGPGGFGELFF.